This T cell receptor beta chain appears in the sequencing data of a study of vaccination and CD4 T cells after COVID-19. As for this clonotype: The target antigen is unknown.

V shed 6 bases and J 8 bases; nucleotides not matched to a gene: 15. Per germline, CDR1 LGHNT and CDR2 FRNRAP. CDR3 length: 15 amino acids. The Oncomine TCR Beta short-read assay was applied to DNA of cultured CD4+ T cells. One entry per CDR3 protein, called by TCRdb with MiXCR from the PCR reads. The top ten clones hold under 40% of a sample with about 5,600 distinct CDR3 sequences, roughly 50% of them seen once. General study findings and limits: Relatively few convalescent patients were studied, without early post-infection timepoints.

Treatment denoted: roughly 11-day PBMC culture with coronavirus spike peptide pools or control peptides (ViraFEST assay). The chain combines TRBV12-5 with TRBJ1-2; 7 bases are shared with TRBD1. Sequencing was carried out using CD4+ T cells from blood, cultured in vitro. This sequence was found in a human donor who had recovered from COVID-19. CDR3 in amino acids: CASGGMGQWFGGYTF. The CDR3 bases are TGTGCTAGTGGAGGAATGGGACAGTGGTTTGGGGGCTACACCTTC.